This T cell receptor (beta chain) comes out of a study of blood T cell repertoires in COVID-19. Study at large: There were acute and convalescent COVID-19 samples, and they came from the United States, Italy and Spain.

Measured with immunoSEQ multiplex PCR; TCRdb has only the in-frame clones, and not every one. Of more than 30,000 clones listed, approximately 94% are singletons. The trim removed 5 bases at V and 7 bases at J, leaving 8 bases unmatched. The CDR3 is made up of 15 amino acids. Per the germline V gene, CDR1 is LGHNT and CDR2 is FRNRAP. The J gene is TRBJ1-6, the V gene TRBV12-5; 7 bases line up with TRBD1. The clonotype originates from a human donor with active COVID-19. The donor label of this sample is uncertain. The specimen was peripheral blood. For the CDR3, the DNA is TGTGCTAGTGGTACCGGGACAGCCGACAATTCACCCCTCCACTTT. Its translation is CASGTGTADNSPLHF.